This T cell receptor (beta chain) was identified in a study of blood T cell repertoires in COVID-19 (dated by TCRdb to 2020 to 2021). As for the study more broadly: Samples covering the acute and convalescent phases of COVID-19 were provided by collaborators in the United States, Italy and Spain. The repertoires were released in a freely available public database meant as a resource for research on the immune response to SARS-CoV-2. Where HLA class I and class II types were available, the types were taken from metadata supplied by the sample provider, not from assay-based typing. The dataset comprised deeply sampled blood TCRbeta repertoires from subjects exposed to, actively infected with, or recovered from COVID-19. The samples were drawn from two sources: the first 160 participants of the ongoing ImmuneRACE study, and 1,200 or so subjects contributed by 6 global collaborators. The sample metadata nearly always contained a de-identified subject ID, COVID-19 status, age in years and sex. The prospective study material was composed of cDNA or gDNA derived from T cells, B-cell-depleted T cells, or PBMCs.

A distance of 13 bases separates the germline ends of V and J, which lose 1 base and 3 bases respectively. The cysteine opens and the phenylalanine closes a CDR3 of 16 amino acids. Of the read, only the CDR3 DNA is kept; its 48 bases are in frame from base 1. In the prospective study, participants were 18 to 89 years old, resided in 24 geographic areas of the United States, and were enrolled through a virtual design. In the prospective study, cohorts were assigned on the basis of participant-reported clinical history obtained from a screening survey and a study questionnaire. Recovered participants in ImmuneRACE Cohort 3 were defined by two consecutive negative NP/OP PCR tests, clearance by a healthcare professional, or resolution of symptoms. Each participant in the prospective study had whole blood, serum and a nasopharyngeal or oropharyngeal swab collected by mobile phlebotomists. Prospective study participants could optionally give additional blood draws and questionnaires over an approximately two-month period. Blood samples from the prospective study were shipped frozen or at room temperature prior to DNA extraction.

This clone has at least ten counts. The target of this receptor is not known. Nothing much larger sits one base from this clone, and base qualities are not available. TCRbeta CDR3 regions were amplified from genomic DNA by means of the immunoSEQ Assay, a bias-controlled multiplex PCR. The published analysis was carried out like this. Within the assay, amplification of reference gene primers was used to estimate how many nucleated cells each sample contained. To quantify the absolute abundance of each unique TCRbeta CDR3 rearrangement, sequence reads were collapsed and filtered. For each sample, productive Simpson clonality was calculated by taking the square root of Simpson's diversity index across productive rearrangements. In TCRdb, the immuneACCESS table is reduced to in-frame sequences with V and J assigned. These tables do not hold every clone; where another copy was compared, an unresolved V gene accounts for under half, and the others remain unexplained. V, J and clone size derive from that table, while D and trimming were established from the DNA sequence. Counted in this sample were 350,000 to 400,000 clones; roughly 89% of them appeared once. About 1.7% of the sample rests with the top ten.

Findings and caveats that apply to the study as a whole: The quantity of clinical and demographic metadata differed by source and by participant and was supplied without curation.

The chain uses TRBV23-1 and TRBJ2-1, and perhaps TRBD2 as D gene, on 6 matching bases. TRBV23-1 belongs to the ORF category, with a function that is uncertain. The source material was PBMCs or T cells enriched from blood (not recorded which). The sequence was obtained from a woman aged 25 to 39 who had recovered from COVID-19. CDR3 reads: CASSQLRRGGYNEQFF. The DNA is TGCGCCAGCAGTCAATTAAGGCGGGGAGGCTACAATGAGCAGTTCTTC.